This T cell receptor beta chain was captured in a study of blood T cell repertoires in COVID-19 (dated by TCRdb to 2020 to 2022). With respect to the entire study: Samples from collaborators originated in the United States, Italy and Spain and spanned both the acute and convalescent phases of COVID-19. The material from the prospective study consisted of cDNA or gDNA derived from T cells, B-cell-depleted T cells, or PBMCs. The sample metadata nearly always contained a de-identified subject ID, COVID-19 status, age in years and sex. The samples were drawn from the first 160 participants of the ongoing ImmuneRACE study and from 950 to 1,500 subjects provided by 6 global collaborators. A freely available public database, intended as a resource for researchers studying the immune response to SARS-CoV-2, is where the repertoires were released. Where available, HLA class I and class II types were taken from metadata supplied by the sample provider and were not determined by assay-based typing. Subjects who had been exposed to COVID-19, were actively infected with it, or had recovered from it provided the deeply sampled blood TCRbeta repertoires that made up the dataset. Broad study findings and their caveats: How much clinical and demographic metadata was included differed by source and by participant, and the metadata was provided uncurated.

For CDR1 and CDR2, the germline V gene lists MDHEN and SYDVKM. From its cysteine to its phenylalanine, the CDR3 spans 13 amino acids. Just the 39-base CDR3 DNA is kept, in frame starting at base 1. V and J are truncated by 7 bases and 8 bases respectively, leaving an intervening sequence of 15 bases. TCRbeta CDR3 regions were amplified from genomic DNA using the immunoSEQ Assay, a bias-controlled multiplex PCR. In the paper's pipeline: The number of nucleated cells in each sample was estimated by amplification of reference gene primers within the assay. To quantify the absolute abundance of each unique TCRbeta CDR3 rearrangement, sequence reads were collapsed and filtered. Productive Simpson clonality was computed per sample as the square root of Simpson's diversity index over productive rearrangements. The table comes from immuneACCESS by way of TCRdb, which keeps in-frame sequences with V and J called. Part of the clones is missing from these tables; in studies checked, under half for an unresolved V gene and the rest for unknown reasons. That table is the source of V, J and clone size, and D and trimming were worked out from the DNA. The sample table lists about 200,000 clones, about 88% of them with a count of one. Jointly, the top ten make up roughly 10% of the sample.

One collaborating source in Seattle enrolled patients while the patients were actively infected and followed the patients over time throughout the course of disease. The collaborating institutions used their own protocols to collect whole blood in K2EDTA tubes. Collaborator samples were shipped for TCRbeta analysis as frozen whole blood, isolated PBMCs, or DNA extracted from either sample type. This clone came up once. The clone's antigen remains unknown. There are no base qualities to consult, and no much larger clone falls within one base. Material for sequencing was peripheral blood. The chain employs TRBV28 and TRBJ2-1; the best D guess is TRBD1, with 6 bases matching. This TCR was recovered from a woman aged 45-60 years with COVID-19, enrolled during active disease. CDR3 reads: CASTQSGADEQFF. At the DNA level, the sequence is TGTGCCAGCACCCAGTCAGGGGCCGATGAGCAGTTCTTC.